A single sample gave rise to the 4 T cell receptor beta chains below, sequenced in a study of blood T cell repertoires in COVID-19. Clones were sequenced by immunoSEQ multiplex PCR, and TCRdb holds only the in-frame ones, with some missing. The sample holds about 460,000 clones; about 88% are singletons and the top ten take under 9.5%. What was sequenced was PBMCs or T cells enriched from blood (not recorded which). The receptors stem from a woman aged 60 to 75 who had recovered from COVID-19.

This rearrangement joins TRBV18 to TRBJ1-2; D is undetermined. Between the trimmed V and J ends, which lost 3 bases and 6 bases, there was a span of 11 bases. Looked up from germline, CDR1 is KGHSH and CDR2 is LQKENI. The CDR3 runs 13 residues. This chain's CDR3 is CASSPSITDGYTF. CDR3 nucleotides: TGTGCCAGCTCACCTTCGATTACAGATGGCTACACCTTC.

The chain uses TRBV7-9 and TRBJ1-4; TRBD1 matches 7 bases. The J segment lost 11 bases and the V segment lost 5 bases, leaving 8 bases of the junction unmatched. CDR3 size: 13 residues. Per the germline V gene, CDR1 is SEHNR and CDR2 is FQNEAQ (reference sequence). In DNA, the CDR3 is TGTGCCAGCAGCGTACAGGGGTCGGGGAAACTGTTTTTT. It is translated as CASSVQGSGKLFF.

This chain uses TRBV4-1 with TRBJ1-1, with 7 bases fitting TRBD1. The CDR3 runs 15 residues. Losses at the gene ends were 3 bases for V and 5 bases for J; bases not matched to a gene: 9. Per the germline V gene, CDR1 is MGHRA and CDR2 is YSYEKL. The CDR3 is CASSQQGAGGTEAFF. As DNA, the CDR3 is TGCGCCAGCAGCCAGCAGGGTGCAGGGGGGACTGAAGCTTTCTTT.

The chain couples TRBV4-2 to TRBJ1-1; no firm D call. With 0 bases removed from V and 6 bases from J, the gap between germline ends came to 17 bases. Germline V lookup: CDR1 LGHNA, CDR2 YNFKEQ. CDR3 length: 16 residues. In DNA form, the CDR3 reads TGTGCCAGCAGCCAAGATCTCCCCATCCGAGGAGCTGAAGCTTTCTTT. Its protein is CASSQDLPIRGAEAFF.